The 15 T cell receptor beta chains reported below all come from one sample, sequenced in a study of early T cells in non-severe SARS-CoV-2 infection (dated by TCRdb to about 2021). Library method: 5' RACE. Data came from a NextSeq 500. Using fastp trimming at Q25 and MiXCR clonotype assembly, TCRdb reanalyzed the public sequencing data and kept in-frame beta chains. CDR3 protein sequences are deduplicated, and each keeps its most common genes and DNA. The sample table lists 100,000 or so distinct CDR3 sequences, over 10% of them with a count of one. The leading ten clones occupy approximately 6.4% of the sample. Sequenced material: whole blood. The origin of the receptors is an adult who was a healthcare worker with PCR-confirmed SARS-CoV-2 infection or an uninfected control (not recorded which).

There are many counts of this clonotype. The chain employs TRBV29-1 and TRBJ2-2, with D possibly matching TRBD1 (6 bases). In germline, CDR1 is SQVTM, CDR2 ANQGSEA. Trimming took off 4 bases at V and 2 bases at J, with 11 bases between the two ends. The CDR3 length is 14 residues. The CDR3 region is CSVAGAVNTGELFF. CDR3 nucleotide sequence: TGCAGCGTTGCAGGGGCGGTAAACACCGGGGAGCTGTTTTTT.

Ten or more counts support this clonotype. CDR3 sequence (DNA): TGCAGCGTTGAAGATTCAAATCAGGGCTACACCTTC. Translated: CSVEDSNQGYTF. J is TRBJ1-2 and V is TRBV29-1; the D is unclear. V gave up 0 bases and J gave up 8 bases, with 10 bases separating them. The CDR3 spans 12 residues. Germline-derived CDR1 and CDR2 are SQVTM and ANQGSEA.

At least ten counts were recorded for this clonotype. The chain recombines TRBV4-1 with TRBJ2-2; D unresolved. Germline assignment: CDR1 MGHRA and CDR2 YSYEKL. With 0 bases removed from V and 8 bases from J, the gap between germline ends came to 4 bases. The CDR3 consists of 12 residues. CDR3 bases: TGCGCCAGCAGCCAAGAGAGAGGGGAGCTGTTTTTT. It yields the protein CASSQERGELFF.

Of note for this clonotype: This sequence may be a read error, since a much larger clone differs from it by one base. V is TRBV6-5 and J is TRBJ1-1; maybe TRBD1 (5 bases). CDR1 and CDR2 (germline): MNHEY, SVGAGI. The CDR3 runs to 14 residues. The CDR3 spells CASSYGGRNTEALF. In DNA form, the CDR3 reads TGTGCCAGCAGTTACGGGGGACGAAACACTGAAGCTTTATTT.

The sample holds a few counts of this clonotype. This sequence joins TRBV12-3 or TRBV12-4 and TRBJ2-7; D unclear. CDR3 size: 17 residues. V dropped 0 bases and J dropped 4 bases, with 19 bases sitting between them. CDR3 DNA sequence: TGTGCCAGCAGTTTAGCCGGGCCGTGGCGGAGTCCTTACGAGCAGTACTTC. Protein sequence: CASSLAGPWRSPYEQYF.

V usage is TRBV7-2 and J usage is TRBJ2-5; 7 bases are a match to TRBD2. The CDR3 extends over 15 amino acids. Per germline, CDR1 SGHTA and CDR2 FQGNSA. Losses at the gene ends were 1 base for V and 4 bases for J; bases not matched to a gene: 6. Written as DNA, the CDR3 is TGTGCCAGCAGCTTAGTTGCGGGAGTCCGAGAGACCCAGTACTTC. Translating it yields CASSLVAGVRETQYF.

This clonotype was seen many times. The J gene is TRBJ1-1, the V gene TRBV4-1; 9 bases line up with TRBD1. V was clipped by 4 bases and J by 6 bases; unmatched bases: 9. The CDR3 covers 15 residues. The germline CDR1 and CDR2 sequences are MGHRA and YSYEKL. The CDR3 sequence is CASSRSPGQGSEAFF. CDR3 coding DNA: TGCGCCAGCAGCCGATCCCCGGGACAGGGCTCTGAAGCTTTCTTT.

This chain joins TRBV28 and TRBJ1-1; D ambiguous. There are 13 residues in the CDR3. V was cut by 3 bases and J by 3 bases, with 8 bases left in between. Germline-derived CDR1 and CDR2 are MDHEN and SYDVKM. The CDR3 bases are TGTGCCAGCAGTTTCCGTTTCCACACTGAAGCTTTCTTT. Residues: CASSFRFHTEAFF.

This rearrangement joins TRBV29-1 to TRBJ2-7, with D perhaps assigned TRBD1 or TRBD2 (5 bases each). V was trimmed by 5 bases and J by 6 bases, leaving 20 bases between them. Germline assignment: CDR1 SQVTM and CDR2 ANQGSEA. This CDR3 is built from 14 residues. CDR3 DNA sequence: TGCAGCGTTTCCACCGGGACCGCGCCCGGCGAGCAGTACTTC. Protein: CSVSTGTAPGEQYF.

This clonotype showed up many times. V gene TRBV20-1 combines with J gene TRBJ1-6, with TRBD1 as a possible D gene (5 bases). Trimming shortened V by 5 bases and J by 8 bases, and 16 bases separated the two germline ends. The CDR3 is 14 residues long. Germline lookup yields CDR1 DFQATT and CDR2 SNEGSKA (reference sequence). The CDR3 here is CSASRWDGYSPLHF. The CDR3 coding sequence is TGCAGTGCTTCCCGCTGGGACGGATATTCACCCCTCCACTTT.

The chain is built from TRBV13 and TRBJ2-1; 15 bases align to TRBD2. This CDR3 spans 15 amino acids. Germline V CDR1 and CDR2: PRHDT, FYEKMQ (reference sequence). With 4 bases clipped from V and 7 bases from J, the junction kept 2 bases outside the gene matches. The DNA of the CDR3 is TGTGCCAGCAGCTCCGGGACTAGCGGGAGGAATGAGCAGTTCTTC. Translation gives CASSSGTSGRNEQFF. Based on the CDR3 plus reference TRBV13 and TRBJ2-1, the full variable domain is AAGVIQSPRHLIKEKRETATLKCYPIPRHDTVYWYQQGPGQDPQFLISFYEKMQSDKGSIPDRFSAQQFSDYHSELNMSSLELGDSALYFCASSSGTSGRNEQFFGPGTRLTVL.

This clonotype was seen more than once but under ten times. The chain recombines TRBV5-4 with TRBJ2-3, with D unclear. This CDR3 has 13 amino acids. Germline-derived CDR1 and CDR2 are SGHNT and YYREEE (reference sequence). V dropped 9 bases and J dropped 2 bases, with 13 bases sitting between them. CDR3 DNA: TGTGCCACCTGGGGATCTTCCACAGATACGCAGTATTTT. Encoded protein: CATWGSSTDTQYF.

With regard to this clonotype: Its ends do not fully match the called genes, so a read error is possible. The rearrangement joins TRBV7-3 to TRBJ2-1; D is undetermined. There are 15 residues in the CDR3. Germline assignment: CDR1 SGHTA and CDR2 FQGTGA. The CDR3 nucleotides are TGTGCCAGCAGCTTCAAGGGTGGCCGCAACAATAAGCAGTTCTTC. Protein product: CASSFKGGRNNKQFF.

The V and J genes are TRBV29-1 and TRBJ2-1, with D hard to call. The CDR3 spans 12 residues. Trimming removed 0 bases at V and 5 bases at J, with 5 bases between. Germline V lookup: CDR1 SQVTM, CDR2 ANQGSEA. CDR3 in amino acids: CSVEEIHNEQFF. As DNA, the CDR3 is TGCAGCGTTGAAGAAATCCACAATGAGCAGTTCTTC.

This clonotype has just a few counts. This sequence joins TRBV3-1 and TRBJ2-3; 13 bases are shared with TRBD2. The CDR3 length is 15 residues. The germline V gene has CDR1 LGHDT and CDR2 YNNKEL (reference sequence). V lost 4 bases to trimming and J lost 3 bases; unmatched junction nucleotides: 1. The CDR3 sequence: CASSPGLAGTDTQYF. CDR3 DNA: TGTGCCAGCAGCCCGGGACTAGCGGGGACAGATACGCAGTATTTT.